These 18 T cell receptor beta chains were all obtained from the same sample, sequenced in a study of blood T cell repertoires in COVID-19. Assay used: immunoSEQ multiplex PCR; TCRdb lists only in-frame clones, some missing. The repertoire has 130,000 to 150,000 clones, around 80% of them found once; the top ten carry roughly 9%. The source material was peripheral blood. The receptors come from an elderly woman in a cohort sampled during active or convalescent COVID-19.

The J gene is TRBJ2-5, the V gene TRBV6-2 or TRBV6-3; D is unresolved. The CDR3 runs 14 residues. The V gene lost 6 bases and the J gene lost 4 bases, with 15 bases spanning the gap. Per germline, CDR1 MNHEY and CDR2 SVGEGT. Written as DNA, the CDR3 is TGTGCCAGCAGCCTCGTTGCCCAGTTAGAGACCCAGTACTTC. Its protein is CASSLVAQLETQYF.

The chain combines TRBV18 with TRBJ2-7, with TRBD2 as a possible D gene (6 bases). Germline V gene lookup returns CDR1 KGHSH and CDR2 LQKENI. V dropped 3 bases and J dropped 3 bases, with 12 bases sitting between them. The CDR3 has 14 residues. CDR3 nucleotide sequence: TGTGCCAGCTCACCGAGGGAGGTATGCTACGAGCAGTACGTC. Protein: CASSPREVCYEQYV.

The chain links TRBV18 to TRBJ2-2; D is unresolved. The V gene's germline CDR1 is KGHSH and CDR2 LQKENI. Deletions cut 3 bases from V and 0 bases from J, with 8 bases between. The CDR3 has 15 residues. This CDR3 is CASSPSGANTGELFF. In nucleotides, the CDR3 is TGTGCCAGCTCACCTTCCGGAGCGAACACCGGGGAGCTGTTTTTT.

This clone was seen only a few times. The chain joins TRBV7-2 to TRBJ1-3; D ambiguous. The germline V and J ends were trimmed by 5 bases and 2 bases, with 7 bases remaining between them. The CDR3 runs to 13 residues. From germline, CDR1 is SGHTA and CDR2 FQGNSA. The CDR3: CASSLIAGNTIYF. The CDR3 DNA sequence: TGTGCCAGCAGCCTAATAGCTGGAAACACCATATATTTT.

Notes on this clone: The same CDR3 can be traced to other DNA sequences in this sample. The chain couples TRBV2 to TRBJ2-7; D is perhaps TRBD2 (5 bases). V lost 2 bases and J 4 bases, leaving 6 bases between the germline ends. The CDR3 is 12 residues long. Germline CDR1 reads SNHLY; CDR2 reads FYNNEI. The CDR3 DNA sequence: TGTGCCAGCAGTGAAAGGACTTACGAGCAGTACTTC. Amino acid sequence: CASSERTYEQYF. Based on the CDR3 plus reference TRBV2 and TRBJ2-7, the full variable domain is EPEVTQTPSHQVTQMGQEVILRCVPISNHLYFYWYRQILGQKVEFLVSFYNNEISEKSEIFDDQFSVERPDGSNFTLKIRSTKLEDSAMYFCASSERTYEQYFGPGTRLTVT.

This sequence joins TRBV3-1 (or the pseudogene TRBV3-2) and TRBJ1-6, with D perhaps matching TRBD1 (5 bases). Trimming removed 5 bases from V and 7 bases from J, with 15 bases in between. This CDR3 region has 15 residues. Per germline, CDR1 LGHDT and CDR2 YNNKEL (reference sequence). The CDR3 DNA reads TGTGCCAGCAGCGTCGGGGCTGGGGGGAATTCACCCCTCCACTTT. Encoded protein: CASSVGAGGNSPLHF.

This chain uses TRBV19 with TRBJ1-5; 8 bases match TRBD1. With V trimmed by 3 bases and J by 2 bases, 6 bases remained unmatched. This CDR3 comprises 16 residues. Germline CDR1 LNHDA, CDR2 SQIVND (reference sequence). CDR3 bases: TGTGCCAGTAGTATTAGGGGACAGGCAGGCAATCAGCCCCAGCATTTT. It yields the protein CASSIRGQAGNQPQHF.

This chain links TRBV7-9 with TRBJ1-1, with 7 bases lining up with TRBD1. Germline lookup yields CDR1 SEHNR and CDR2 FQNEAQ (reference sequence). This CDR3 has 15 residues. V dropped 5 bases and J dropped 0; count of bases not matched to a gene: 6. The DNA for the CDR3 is TGTGCCAGCAGCCCTCGACAGGGAATGAACACTGAAGCTTTCTTT. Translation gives CASSPRQGMNTEAFF.

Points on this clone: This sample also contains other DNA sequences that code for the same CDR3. The DNA of the CDR3 is TGTGCCAGCAGTGAAGCTTGGACAGGATACGAGCAGTACGTC. Its protein is CASSEAWTGYEQYV. This chain connects TRBV6-1 to TRBJ2-7, with 7 bases identical to TRBD1. The junction had 3 bases not matched to a gene; V was cut back by 0 bases and J by 4 bases. There are 14 residues in the CDR3. The germline CDR1 and CDR2 sequences are MNHNS and SASEGT.

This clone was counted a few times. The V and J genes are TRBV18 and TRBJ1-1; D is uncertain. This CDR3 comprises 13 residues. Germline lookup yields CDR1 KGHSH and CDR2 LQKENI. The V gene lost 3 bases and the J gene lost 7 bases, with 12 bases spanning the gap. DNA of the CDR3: TGTGCCAGCTCACCTCGGTCTGCAGGTGAAGCTTTCTTT. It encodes CASSPRSAGEAFF.

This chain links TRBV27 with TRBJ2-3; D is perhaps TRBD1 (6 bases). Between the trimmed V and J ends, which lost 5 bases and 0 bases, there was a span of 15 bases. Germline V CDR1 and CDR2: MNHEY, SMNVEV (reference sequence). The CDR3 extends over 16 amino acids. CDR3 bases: TGTGCCAGCAGTCGACGCAGGGGAGTTAGCACAGATACGCAGTATTTT. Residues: CASSRRRGVSTDTQYF.

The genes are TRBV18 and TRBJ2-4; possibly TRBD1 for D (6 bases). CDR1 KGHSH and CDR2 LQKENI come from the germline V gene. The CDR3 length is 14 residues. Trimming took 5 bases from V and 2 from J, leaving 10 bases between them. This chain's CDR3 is CASSIQGTKNIQYF. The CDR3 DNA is TGTGCCAGCTCAATACAGGGAACCAAAAACATTCAGTACTTC. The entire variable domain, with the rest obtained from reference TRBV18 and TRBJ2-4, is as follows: NAGVMQNPRHLVRRRGQEARLRCSPMKGHSHVYWYRQLPEEGLKFMVYLQKENIIDESGMPKERFSAEFPKEGPSILRIQQVVRGDSAAYFCASSIQGTKNIQYFGAGTRLSVL.

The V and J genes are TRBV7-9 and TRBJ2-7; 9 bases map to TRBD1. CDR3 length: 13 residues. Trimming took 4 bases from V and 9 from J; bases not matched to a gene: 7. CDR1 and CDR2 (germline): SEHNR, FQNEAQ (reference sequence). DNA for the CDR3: TGTGCCAGCAGCTCACCGGGACAGGGCTTGCAGTACGTC. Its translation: CASSSPGQGLQYV.

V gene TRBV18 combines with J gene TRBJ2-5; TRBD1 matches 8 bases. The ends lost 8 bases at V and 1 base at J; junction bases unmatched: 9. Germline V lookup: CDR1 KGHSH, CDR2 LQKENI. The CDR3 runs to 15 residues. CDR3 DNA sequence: TGTGCCAGCCGAAAACCGGGACAGGTCCAAGAGACCCAGTACTTC. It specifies CASRKPGQVQETQYF. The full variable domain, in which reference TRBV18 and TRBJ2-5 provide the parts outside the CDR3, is NAGVMQNPRHLVRRRGQEARLRCSPMKGHSHVYWYRQLPEEGLKFMVYLQKENIIDESGMPKERFSAEFPKEGPSILRIQQVVRGDSAAYFCASRKPGQVQETQYFGPGTRLLVL.

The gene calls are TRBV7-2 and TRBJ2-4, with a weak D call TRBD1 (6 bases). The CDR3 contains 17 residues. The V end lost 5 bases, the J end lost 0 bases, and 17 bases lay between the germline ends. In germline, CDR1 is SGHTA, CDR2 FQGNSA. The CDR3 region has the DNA TGTGCCAGCAGCGCCAGGACAGCATTTCTAGCCAAAAACATTCAGTACTTC. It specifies CASSARTAFLAKNIQYF.

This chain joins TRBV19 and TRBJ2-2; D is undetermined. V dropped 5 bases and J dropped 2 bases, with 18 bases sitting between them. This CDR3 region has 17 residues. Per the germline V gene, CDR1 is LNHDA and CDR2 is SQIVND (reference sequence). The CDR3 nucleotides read TGTGCCAGTAGTTCGCTGAGGCGACTTCTCAACACCGGGGAGCTGTTTTTT. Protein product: CASSSLRRLLNTGELFF.

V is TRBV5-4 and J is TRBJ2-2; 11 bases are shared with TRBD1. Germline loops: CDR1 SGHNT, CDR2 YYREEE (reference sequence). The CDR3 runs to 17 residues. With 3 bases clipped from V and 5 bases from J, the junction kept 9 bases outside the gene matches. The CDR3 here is CASSSGGTGGLTGELFF. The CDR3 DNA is TGTGCCAGCAGCTCCGGTGGGACAGGGGGTCTTACCGGGGAGCTGTTTTTT.

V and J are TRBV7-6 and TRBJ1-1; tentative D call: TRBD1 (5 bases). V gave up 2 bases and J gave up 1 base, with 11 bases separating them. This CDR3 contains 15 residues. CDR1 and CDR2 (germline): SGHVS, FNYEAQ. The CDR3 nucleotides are TGTGCCAGCAGCTTAACGGGACTTACGAACACTGAAGCTTTCTTT. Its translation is CASSLTGLTNTEAFF.